Following are 10 T cell receptor beta chains from one sample sequenced in a study of blood T cell repertoires in COVID-19. Sequencing was performed with immunoSEQ multiplex PCR; in TCRdb, only in-frame clones are kept and a portion is missing. The sample yields tens of thousands of clones, around three quarters seen once. Sequencing was performed on peripheral blood. The receptor source for this set is a man between 60 and 70 years old with active or convalescent COVID-19.

The chain recombines TRBV4-3 with TRBJ1-5; D unclear. The germline V gene has CDR1 LGHNA and CDR2 YSLEER. The CDR3 sequence is 13 residues long. The V end lost 1 base, the J end lost 4 bases, and 5 bases lay between the germline ends. The CDR3 sequence is CASSQAQNQPQHF. As DNA, the CDR3 is TGCGCCAGCAGCCAAGCACAGAATCAGCCCCAGCATTTT.

The rearrangement joins TRBV7-6 to TRBJ1-2; D call uncertain. V was cut by 4 bases and J by 4 bases, with 19 bases left in between. Germline assignment: CDR1 SGHVS and CDR2 FNYEAQ. The CDR3 runs 16 residues. CDR3 loop: CASSSSSGSLIYGYTF. CDR3 nucleotides: TGTGCCAGCAGCTCATCTAGCGGCAGCCTCATCTATGGCTACACCTTC.

V usage is TRBV24-1 and J usage is TRBJ1-5; D possibly corresponds to TRBD1 (5 bases). V shed 6 bases and J shed 4 bases, with 12 bases lying between them. CDR1 is KGHDR, CDR2 SFDVKD, per germline. There are 14 residues in the CDR3. For the CDR3, the DNA is TGTGCCACCAGTCAGGACACAGATAATCAGCCCCAGCATTTT. The encoded protein is CATSQDTDNQPQHF.

The CDR3 loop is CASSLNPEGNSPLHF. The CDR3, as DNA: TGTGCCAGCAGCTTGAACCCCGAGGGTAATTCACCCCTCCACTTT. The chain joins TRBV5-5 to TRBJ1-6, with D unclear. Germline V gene data show CDR1 as SGHKS and CDR2 as YYEKEE (reference sequence). This CDR3 has 15 residues. Trimming left V 1 base short and J 6 bases short, with 11 bases between.

This rearrangement joins TRBV2 to TRBJ2-3; 7 bases are a match to TRBD2. The ends lost 6 bases at V and 3 bases at J; junction bases unmatched: 6. Germline V gene data show CDR1 as SNHLY and CDR2 as FYNNEI. This CDR3 has 14 residues. CDR3 residues: CASSPSGETDTQYF. The CDR3, as DNA: TGTGCCAGCAGCCCAAGCGGGGAGACAGATACGCAGTATTTT.

The chain carries TRBV7-3 and TRBJ2-1; 8 positions match TRBD2. V was pared by 3 bases and J by 9 bases, with 7 bases of the junction left unmatched. Germline assignment: CDR1 SGHTA and CDR2 FQGTGA. The CDR3 spans 14 residues. The CDR3 DNA follows: TGTGCCAGCAGCTTGTCGGGGGGGCCTAGTGAGCAGTTCTTC. This gives the protein CASSLSGGPSEQFF.

This chain connects TRBV27 to TRBJ2-3, with 10 bases aligning to TRBD2. V trimming: 6 bases; J trimming: 2 bases; junction bases outside the gene matches: 2. This CDR3 has 14 amino acids. CDR1 and CDR2 from the germline V gene are MNHEY and SMNVEV (reference sequence). The CDR3 bases are TGTGCCAGCAGACTAGCGGGGCACACAGATACGCAGTATTTT. It specifies CASRLAGHTDTQYF.

This sequence joins TRBV2 and TRBJ2-2; 7 bases match TRBD1. V was pared by 4 bases and J by 5 bases, with 4 bases of the junction left unmatched. Germline V gene lookup returns CDR1 SNHLY and CDR2 FYNNEI. The length of the CDR3 is 14 residues. The CDR3, as DNA: TGTGCCAGCAGTGTGTACAGGGGAACCGGGGAGCTGTTTTTT. It translates to CASSVYRGTGELFF.

V and J are TRBV2 and TRBJ2-2, with 7 bases lining up with TRBD1. With V trimmed by 4 bases and J by 0 bases, 2 bases remained unmatched. The CDR3 has 15 amino acids. From germline, CDR1 is SNHLY and CDR2 FYNNEI. As DNA, the CDR3 is TGTGCCAGCAGTGTTGGACAGGCGAACACCGGGGAGCTGTTTTTT. This encodes CASSVGQANTGELFF. Full variable domain (remainder filled in from reference TRBV2 and TRBJ2-2): EPEVTQTPSHQVTQMGQEVILRCVPISNHLYFYWYRQILGQKVEFLVSFYNNEISEKSEIFDDQFSVERPDGSNFTLKIRSTKLEDSAMYFCASSVGQANTGELFFGEGSRLTVL.

This clone was detected once. The chain uses TRBV28 and TRBJ1-3; 8 bases are a match to TRBD1. CDR1 and CDR2 from the germline V gene are MDHEN and SYDVKM. V shed 5 bases and J 0 bases; nucleotides not matched to a gene: 6. The CDR3 is 16 amino acids. The CDR3: CASSARTGLSGNTIYF. DNA for the CDR3: TGTGCCAGCAGTGCCCGGACAGGGCTCTCTGGAAACACCATATATTTT.